The 8 T cell receptor beta chains below were found in one sample sequenced in a study of long-term antiretroviral therapy in people with HIV. Survey level was the resolution at which the v3.0 immunoSEQ assay ran. Some clones are missing from TCRdb's copy, which holds only in-frame ones; the method was immunoSEQ multiplex PCR. The sample includes approximately 20,000 clones, about 80% of them seen just once. The source material was unsorted PBMCs, sampled 4.1 years after starting antiretroviral therapy. Receptors originate from a middle-aged woman with HIV.

The chain carries TRBV25-1 and TRBJ1-4; a weak D match, TRBD1 (5 bases). Germline CDR1 MGHDK, CDR2 SYGVNS. V lost 2 bases and J 8 bases, leaving 15 bases between the germline ends. The CDR3 totals 15 residues. The CDR3 bases are TGTGCCAGCAGTGAACAGGGACGGACTGCGGAAAAACTGTTTTTT. Its protein product is CASSEQGRTAEKLFF. The whole variable domain, filled in from reference TRBV25-1 and TRBJ1-4, reads EADIYQTPRYLVIGTGKKITLECSQTMGHDKMYWYQQDPGMELHLIHYSYGVNSTEKGDLSSESTVSRIRTEHFPLTLESARPSHTSQYLCASSEQGRTAEKLFFGSGTQLSVL.

This rearrangement joins TRBV4-2 to TRBJ2-3; 7 bases match TRBD2. Trimming took 0 bases from V and 2 from J; bases not matched to a gene: 2. Germline loops: CDR1 LGHNA, CDR2 YNFKEQ. The CDR3 length is 15 residues. CDR3 DNA sequence: TGTGCCAGCAGCCAAGAGAGACTAGCCACAGATACGCAGTATTTT. Translation: CASSQERLATDTQYF.

V and J are TRBV5-4 and TRBJ1-2; a weak D match, TRBD1 (5 bases). V was trimmed by 4 bases and J by 8 bases, leaving 21 bases between them. CDR3 length: 15 residues. CDR1 SGHNT and CDR2 YYREEE come from the germline V gene (reference sequence). CDR3 amino acids: CASSPDRTGGVGYTF. As DNA, the CDR3 is TGTGCCAGCAGCCCCGATCGGACGGGGGGGGTCGGCTACACCTTC.

This CDR3 reads CASSLAASSYNEQFF. CDR3 nucleotide sequence: TGCGCCAGCAGCTTGGCGGCTAGCTCCTACAATGAGCAGTTCTTC. The chain is built from TRBV5-1 and TRBJ2-1, with D uncertain. Per the germline V gene, CDR1 is SGHRS and CDR2 is YFSETQ. Trimming shortened V by 0 bases and J by 0 bases, and 7 bases separated the two germline ends. CDR3 length: 15 residues.

The chain is built from TRBV6-1 and TRBJ1-1, with 7 bases lining up with TRBD1. Germline V gene sequence: CDR1 MNHNS, CDR2 SASEGT. The CDR3 runs 13 residues. J lost 4 bases, V lost 6 bases, and 5 bases had no gene match. CDR3 bases: TGTGCCAGCAGGACAGGGTCCGGCACTGAAGCTTTCTTT. Residues: CASRTGSGTEAFF.

The CDR3 coding sequence is TGTGCCAGCAGCAAACCTCAGGGGACTGGAAACACCATATATTTT. It is translated as CASSKPQGTGNTIYF. This chain links TRBV21-1 with TRBJ1-3; the D call TRBD1 from the table was never checked on the DNA. TRBV21-1 is a documented pseudogene. The CDR3 totals 15 residues.

The V and J genes are TRBV2 and TRBJ2-7; 9 bases map to TRBD2. CDR1 is SNHLY, CDR2 FYNNEI, per germline. J lost 3 bases, V lost 6 bases, and 6 bases had no gene match. The CDR3 is made up of 14 amino acids. This CDR3 reads CASSQRGAGYEQYF. CDR3 bases: TGTGCCAGCAGCCAGCGGGGGGCAGGCTACGAGCAGTACTTC. The full variable domain, its missing parts supplied by reference TRBV2 and TRBJ2-7, is EPEVTQTPSHQVTQMGQEVILRCVPISNHLYFYWYRQILGQKVEFLVSFYNNEISEKSEIFDDQFSVERPDGSNFTLKIRSTKLEDSAMYFCASSQRGAGYEQYFGPGTRLTVT.

The chain links TRBV7-9 to TRBJ2-3; D possibly uses TRBD1 or TRBD2 (6 bases each). The V gene's germline CDR1 is SEHNR and CDR2 FQNEAQ (reference sequence). With 4 bases removed from V and 5 bases from J, the gap between germline ends came to 16 bases. The CDR3 loop spans 15 amino acids. Here the CDR3 reads CASSSTGGVVDTQYF. The CDR3, as DNA: TGTGCCAGCAGCTCGACAGGAGGGGTGGTAGATACGCAGTATTTT.